This T cell receptor (beta chain) was sequenced for a study of Ad26.COV2.S vaccination and SARS-CoV-2 variants (dated by TCRdb to the early 2020s). Background for the entire study: Donors in the vaccine arm were drawn from COV1001, a multicentre, randomized, double-blind, placebo-controlled phase I-IIa trial testing Ad26.COV2.S in healthy adults. Trial participants were randomized into five groups of five: low-dose or high-dose Ad26.COV2.S given once or twice, or placebo on both occasions. Investigators did not know the trial group allocation while performing experiments and assessing outcomes. Dosing of Ad26.COV2.S was intramuscular, at either 5x10^10 or 1x10^11 viral particles, delivered as one shot or as two shots spaced 56 days apart. A total of around 32 samples were included in the TCR-sequenced set, comprising around 19 Ad26.COV2.S vaccine recipients, 5 placebo recipients and 8 SARS-CoV-2 convalescent individuals. TCRbeta repertoire sequencing served as the tool for gauging how specific and how broad the SARS-CoV-2-reactive T cell receptors were following Ad26.COV2.S vaccination.

The immunoSEQ Assay was the method used to sequence TCRbeta CDR3 regions. After extraction, genomic DNA underwent amplification by bias-controlled multiplex PCR, followed by high-throughput sequencing. Concerning the study's data processing: To quantify the absolute abundance of each unique TCRbeta CDR3 region, sequences were collapsed and filtered. T cell fraction was estimated by normalizing TCRbeta template counts to usable DNA, which was measured by amplifying reference genes present in all nucleated cells. Repertoire TCRs were annotated as SARS-CoV-2-specific when V gene, CDR3 amino acid sequence and J gene were exactly matched to a known reactive TCR set. MIRA supplied the reference SARS-CoV-2 TCR set, which was filtered for enrichment in COVID-19-positive ImmuneCODE repertoires so that public or cross-reactive TCRs were removed. Based on the MIRA antigens, annotated TCRs were further analysed at the level of specific ORF or position within ORF. Depth was the summed frequency of annotated unique rearrangements, while breadth was defined as annotated unique rearrangements over total unique productive rearrangements. TCR breadth was compared between groups using two-sided Wilcoxon rank-sum tests. This immuneACCESS table, as held by TCRdb, lists in-frame sequences with V and J called but not all clones. Of the missing ones, under half trace to an unresolved V gene in checked studies; the others have no known cause. V and J calls and clone size are those listed in that table; D and trimming were worked out from the DNA. Recorded for this sample are roughly 350,000 clones; roughly 84% of them occurred a single time. Jointly, the top ten make up around 3.5% of the sample.

The investigation overall reported the following: According to the authors, total T cell responses may have been underestimated by the TCR breadth and depth analyses. Non-spike TCR breadth was comparable between vaccine and placebo recipients, consistent with the vaccine containing only spike. Spike-specific TCR breadth was higher in Ad26.COV2.S recipients than in placebo recipients (P = 0.0014). After vaccination, spike-specific CD8+ and CD4+ T cell responses were reported to show substantial breadth. The study was not powered for comparison of responses between vaccine doses or regimens.

A word on this clone: What antigen it recognizes has not been identified. No qualities accompany the bases; no much larger clone lies one base away.

The V end gives up 8 bases and the J end 3 bases, leaving 13 bases in the junction not matched to a gene. The CDR3 measures 16 amino acids from cysteine to phenylalanine. Only the CDR3 part of the read is kept: 48 bases, read in frame from the first base. The germline V gene supplies CDR1 MDHEN and CDR2 SYDVKM. Per the publication, the treatment or condition label means: roughly 20 received Ad26.COV2.S at low or high dose, single or two shots; 5 received placebo; per-sample allocation not given. Repertoires of vaccine and placebo recipients were sequenced from samples collected on day 63 after the first injection. Between 29 July and 7 August 2020, Cohort 1b enrolled 20 to 30 adults aged 18-55 years at one site in Boston, USA. Ad26.COV2.S was a replication-incompetent adenovirus type 26 vector that expressed a prefusion-stabilized SARS-CoV-2 spike protein derived from the original Wuhan strain.

The sequenced sample was peripheral blood, obtained in a trial of Ad26.COV2.S vaccine versus placebo. This sequence was found in a person aged 18-60 years who received the Ad26.COV2.S COVID-19 vaccine or a placebo. The V and J segments used are TRBV28 and TRBJ1-1; the junction holds 9 bases that match TRBD1. At the DNA level, the sequence is TGTGCCAGCCGACTTGGGGGGACAGGGATAGACACTGAAGCTTTCTTT. It specifies CASRLGGTGIDTEAFF.